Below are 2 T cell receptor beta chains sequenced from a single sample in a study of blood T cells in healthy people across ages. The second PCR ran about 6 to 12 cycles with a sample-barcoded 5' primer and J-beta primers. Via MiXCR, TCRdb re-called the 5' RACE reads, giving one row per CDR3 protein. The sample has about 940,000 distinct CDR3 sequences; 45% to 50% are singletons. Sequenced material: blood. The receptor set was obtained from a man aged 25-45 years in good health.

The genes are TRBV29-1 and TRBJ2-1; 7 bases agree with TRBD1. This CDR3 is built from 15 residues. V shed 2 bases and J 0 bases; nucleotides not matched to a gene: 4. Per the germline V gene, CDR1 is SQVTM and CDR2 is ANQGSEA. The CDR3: CSVEHRGSSYNEQFF. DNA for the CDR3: TGCAGCGTTGAACACAGGGGAAGCTCCTACAATGAGCAGTTCTTC.

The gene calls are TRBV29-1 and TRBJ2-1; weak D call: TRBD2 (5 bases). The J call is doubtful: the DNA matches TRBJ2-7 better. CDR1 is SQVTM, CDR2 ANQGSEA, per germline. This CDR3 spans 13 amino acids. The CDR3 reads CSFRSSSYNEQYF. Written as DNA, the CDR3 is TGCAGCTTTCGGTCTAGCTCCTACAATGAGCAGTACTTC.